The rows below give T cell receptor beta chains drawn from one sample of a study of T cell responses to AZD1222 COVID-19 vaccine. This table comes from immunoSEQ multiplex PCR, and its TCRdb copy is limited to in-frame clones, with some not included. This table has over 150,000 clones, 85% to 95% appearing once. This material consisted of peripheral blood, taken on day 0 of AZD1222 vaccination. The receptors originated from an adult in good health. Each CDR3 is given with its conserved first and last residue. D genes are given only for firm matches. Expanded clones are given a class, and other clones once, few, many or no size at all.

d_gene: -
abundance: -
v_gene: TRBV7-2
j_gene: TRBJ1-1
CDR3aa: CASSGGTEAFF
CDR3nt: TGTGCCAGCAGCGGGGGGACTGAAGCTTTCTTT

d_gene: -
abundance: -
v_gene: TRBV18
j_gene: TRBJ1-2
CDR3aa: CASSPLAFNYGYTF
CDR3nt: TGTGCCAGCTCACCTCTGGCATTTAACTATGGCTACACCTTC

d_gene: TRBD2
abundance: once
v_gene: TRBV27
j_gene: TRBJ2-2
CDR3aa: CASSLLGGRALSGELFF
CDR3nt: TGTGCCAGCAGTTTATTGGGCGGGAGGGCCTTGAGCGGGGAGCTGTTTTTT

d_gene: TRBD1
abundance: -
v_gene: TRBV29-1
j_gene: TRBJ1-2
CDR3aa: CSARDRENYGYTF
CDR3nt: TGCAGCGCACGGGACAGGGAAAACTATGGCTACACCTTC

d_gene: -
abundance: -
v_gene: TRBV5-1
j_gene: TRBJ1-1
CDR3aa: CASNQENTEAFF
CDR3nt: TGCGCCAGCAACCAGGAGAACACTGAAGCTTTCTTT

d_gene: -
abundance: -
v_gene: TRBV6-5
j_gene: TRBJ1-1
CDR3aa: CASSSRGKNTEAFF
CDR3nt: TGTGCCAGCAGTTCAAGGGGCAAGAACACTGAAGCTTTCTTT

d_gene: TRBD1
abundance: -
v_gene: TRBV7-2
j_gene: TRBJ1-2
CDR3aa: CASSPWDRGYGYTF
CDR3nt: TGTGCCAGCAGCCCGTGGGACAGGGGATATGGCTACACCTTC

d_gene: -
abundance: -
v_gene: TRBV6-2/TRBV6-3
j_gene: TRBJ1-4
CDR3aa: CASSYRHEDEKLFF
CDR3nt: TGTGCCAGCAGTTATAGACACGAAGATGAAAAACTGTTTTTT

d_gene: -
abundance: -
v_gene: TRBV5-1
j_gene: TRBJ2-2
CDR3aa: CASSPRAGIPGTVNTGELFF
CDR3nt: TGCGCCAGCAGCCCCCGCGCGGGGATCCCAGGGACAGTAAACACCGGGGAGCTGTTTTTT

d_gene: -
abundance: -
v_gene: TRBV7-3
j_gene: TRBJ1-1
CDR3aa: CASSLGKNTEAFF
CDR3nt: TGTGCCAGCAGCTTAGGAAAGAACACTGAAGCTTTCTTT

d_gene: TRBD2
abundance: -
v_gene: TRBV5-8
j_gene: TRBJ2-2
CDR3aa: CASSLALLAGNTGELFF
CDR3nt: TGTGCCAGCAGCTTGGCGTTGTTAGCGGGGAACACCGGGGAGCTGTTTTTT

d_gene: TRBD1
abundance: -
v_gene: TRBV9
j_gene: TRBJ1-6
CDR3aa: CASSVGEGARGNSPLHF
CDR3nt: TGTGCCAGCAGCGTAGGTGAGGGGGCGCGAGGGAATTCACCCCTCCACTTT

d_gene: -
abundance: -
v_gene: TRBV7-8
j_gene: TRBJ2-1
CDR3aa: CASSPYRGNNEQFF
CDR3nt: TGTGCCAGCAGCCCCTACCGGGGGAACAATGAGCAGTTCTTC

d_gene: TRBD1
abundance: -
v_gene: TRBV5-4
j_gene: TRBJ1-2
CDR3aa: CASSPGQASITF
CDR3nt: TGTGCCAGCAGCCCGGGACAGGCCTCTATCACCTTC

d_gene: TRBD2
abundance: -
v_gene: TRBV7-3
j_gene: TRBJ2-2
CDR3aa: CASSSSGASGARNTGELFF
CDR3nt: TGTGCCAGCAGCTCCTCGGGAGCTAGCGGGGCTAGGAACACCGGGGAGCTGTTTTTT

d_gene: -
abundance: -
v_gene: TRBV20-1
j_gene: TRBJ1-1
CDR3aa: CSARAEAFF
CDR3nt: TGCAGTGCTAGAGCTGAAGCTTTCTTT

d_gene: -
abundance: -
v_gene: TRBV18
j_gene: TRBJ1-5
CDR3aa: CASSPDRHQAQHF
CDR3nt: TGTGCCAGCTCACCTGACAGGCATCAGGCCCAGCATTTT

d_gene: -
abundance: -
v_gene: TRBV10-3
j_gene: TRBJ2-1
CDR3aa: CAISESPAGMDEQFF
CDR3nt: TGTGCCATCAGTGAGTCACCGGCAGGGATGGATGAGCAGTTCTTC

d_gene: TRBD2
abundance: -
v_gene: TRBV15
j_gene: TRBJ2-5
CDR3aa: CATSTTSGREETQYF
CDR3nt: TGTGCCACCAGCACAACTAGCGGGAGAGAGGAGACCCAGTACTTC

d_gene: -
abundance: -
v_gene: TRBV19
j_gene: TRBJ1-1
CDR3aa: CASSKSQVITEAFF
CDR3nt: TGTGCCAGTAGCAAATCTCAGGTTATCACTGAAGCTTTCTTT

d_gene: -
abundance: -
v_gene: TRBV5-4
j_gene: TRBJ1-1
CDR3aa: CASSSESTGRNTEAFF
CDR3nt: TGTGCCAGCAGCTCAGAATCAACCGGGAGGAACACTGAAGCTTTCTTT

d_gene: TRBD2
abundance: -
v_gene: TRBV18
j_gene: TRBJ2-3
CDR3aa: CASSPLAGISTDTQYF
CDR3nt: TGTGCCAGCTCGCCCTTAGCGGGGATTAGCACAGATACGCAGTATTTT

d_gene: -
abundance: -
v_gene: TRBV30
j_gene: TRBJ2-6
CDR3aa: CAWSPSQNSGANVLTF
CDR3nt: TGTGCCTGGAGTCCCAGCCAAAACTCTGGGGCCAACGTCCTGACTTTC

d_gene: -
abundance: few
v_gene: TRBV7-2
j_gene: TRBJ2-2
CDR3aa: CASSLGGPGSGELFF
CDR3nt: TGTGCCAGCAGCTTAGGGGGCCCGGGCTCCGGGGAGCTGTTTTTT

d_gene: -
abundance: -
v_gene: TRBV10-3
j_gene: TRBJ1-1
CDR3aa: CAISEGGPGTEAFF
CDR3nt: TGTGCCATCAGTGAAGGGGGACCGGGCACTGAAGCTTTCTTT

d_gene: TRBD1
abundance: -
v_gene: TRBV10-3
j_gene: TRBJ1-6
CDR3aa: CAIRRQGGNSPLHF
CDR3nt: TGTGCCATCAGGAGACAGGGCGGTAATTCACCCCTCCACTTT

d_gene: -
abundance: -
v_gene: TRBV2
j_gene: TRBJ2-7
CDR3aa: CASLFQGVSYEQYF
CDR3nt: TGTGCCAGCCTCTTCCAGGGTGTCTCCTACGAGCAGTACTTC

d_gene: -
abundance: -
v_gene: TRBV5-1
j_gene: TRBJ1-4
CDR3aa: CASSLWGATNEKLFF
CDR3nt: TGCGCCAGCAGCTTGTGGGGTGCAACTAATGAAAAACTGTTTTTT

d_gene: TRBD1
abundance: -
v_gene: TRBV11-3
j_gene: TRBJ1-1
CDR3aa: CASSSDRGEAFF
CDR3nt: TGTGCCAGCAGCTCGGACAGGGGGGAAGCTTTCTTT

d_gene: -
abundance: -
v_gene: TRBV7-7
j_gene: TRBJ2-3
CDR3aa: CASSSPGTNTQYF
CDR3nt: TGTGCCAGCAGCTCGCCGGGAACGAACACGCAGTATTTT

d_gene: TRBD1
abundance: -
v_gene: TRBV12-3/TRBV12-4
j_gene: TRBJ1-2
CDR3aa: CASSLGQNYGYTF
CDR3nt: TGTGCCAGCAGTTTGGGACAGAACTATGGCTACACCTTC

d_gene: TRBD1
abundance: once
v_gene: TRBV2
j_gene: TRBJ1-2
CDR3aa: CASREPAVGQGHGYTF
CDR3nt: TGTGCCAGCAGGGAACCCGCCGTCGGACAGGGGCATGGCTACACCTTC

d_gene: -
abundance: -
v_gene: TRBV30
j_gene: TRBJ1-2
CDR3aa: CAWSGGGDGYTF
CDR3nt: TGTGCCTGGAGTGGTGGGGGGGATGGCTACACCTTC

d_gene: TRBD2
abundance: -
v_gene: TRBV11-2
j_gene: TRBJ2-7
CDR3aa: CASSPMTSGTGEQYF
CDR3nt: TGTGCCAGCAGCCCGATGACTAGCGGGACGGGGGAGCAGTACTTC

d_gene: -
abundance: -
v_gene: TRBV27
j_gene: TRBJ2-7
CDR3aa: CASSLGGRSYEQYF
CDR3nt: TGTGCCAGCAGTTTAGGAGGGAGGTCTTACGAGCAGTACTTC

d_gene: -
abundance: -
v_gene: TRBV6-5
j_gene: TRBJ2-1
CDR3aa: CASTRAQDNEQFF
CDR3nt: TGTGCCAGCACCCGGGCCCAGGACAATGAGCAGTTCTTC

d_gene: -
abundance: -
v_gene: TRBV5-1
j_gene: TRBJ2-7
CDR3aa: CASSPRSNRAGSYEQYF
CDR3nt: TGCGCCAGCAGCCCGAGATCCAACAGGGCCGGTTCCTACGAGCAGTACTTC

d_gene: -
abundance: -
v_gene: TRBV5-1
j_gene: TRBJ1-2
CDR3aa: CASSALRGGYGYTF
CDR3nt: TGCGCCAGCAGCGCGCTCAGGGGTGGCTATGGCTACACCTTC

d_gene: -
abundance: -
v_gene: TRBV6-1
j_gene: TRBJ1-1
CDR3aa: CASSEAPRTEAFF
CDR3nt: TGTGCCAGCAGTGAGGCCCCTAGGACTGAAGCTTTCTTT

d_gene: -
abundance: -
v_gene: TRBV19
j_gene: TRBJ1-2
CDR3aa: CASSMDPEGSRGYTF
CDR3nt: TGTGCCAGTAGTATGGACCCCGAAGGGTCTCGAGGCTACACCTTC

d_gene: TRBD2
abundance: -
v_gene: TRBV9
j_gene: TRBJ2-1
CDR3aa: CASSVGSGSSYNEQFF
CDR3nt: TGTGCCAGCAGCGTGGGTAGCGGGAGCTCCTACAATGAGCAGTTCTTC

d_gene: TRBD1
abundance: -
v_gene: TRBV10-3
j_gene: TRBJ2-2
CDR3aa: CAISYGQGVTGELFF
CDR3nt: TGTGCCATCAGTTATGGACAGGGTGTCACCGGGGAGCTGTTTTTT

d_gene: -
abundance: -
v_gene: TRBV29-1
j_gene: TRBJ1-3
CDR3aa: CSAARTVGDTIYF
CDR3nt: TGCAGCGCCGCGAGGACGGTGGGGGACACCATATATTTT

d_gene: -
abundance: -
v_gene: TRBV5-6
j_gene: TRBJ2-2
CDR3aa: CASSLGRNTGELFF
CDR3nt: TGTGCCAGCAGCTTGGGTAGGAACACCGGGGAGCTGTTTTTT

d_gene: -
abundance: -
v_gene: TRBV6-5
j_gene: TRBJ1-2
CDR3aa: CASSPDRTSYTF
CDR3nt: TGTGCCAGCAGCCCCGACAGGACTTCCTACACCTTC

d_gene: TRBD1
abundance: -
v_gene: TRBV7-9
j_gene: TRBJ2-1
CDR3aa: CASSFWTGDEQFF
CDR3nt: TGTGCCAGCAGCTTTTGGACAGGGGATGAGCAGTTCTTC

d_gene: -
abundance: once
v_gene: TRBV12-3/TRBV12-4
j_gene: TRBJ1-4
CDR3aa: CASSSGRKLFF
CDR3nt: TGTGCCAGCAGCTCCGGGAGAAAACTGTTTTTT

d_gene: -
abundance: -
v_gene: TRBV24-1
j_gene: TRBJ2-2
CDR3aa: CATSDWVGGELFF
CDR3nt: TGTGCCACCAGTGACTGGGTTGGCGGGGAGCTGTTTTTT